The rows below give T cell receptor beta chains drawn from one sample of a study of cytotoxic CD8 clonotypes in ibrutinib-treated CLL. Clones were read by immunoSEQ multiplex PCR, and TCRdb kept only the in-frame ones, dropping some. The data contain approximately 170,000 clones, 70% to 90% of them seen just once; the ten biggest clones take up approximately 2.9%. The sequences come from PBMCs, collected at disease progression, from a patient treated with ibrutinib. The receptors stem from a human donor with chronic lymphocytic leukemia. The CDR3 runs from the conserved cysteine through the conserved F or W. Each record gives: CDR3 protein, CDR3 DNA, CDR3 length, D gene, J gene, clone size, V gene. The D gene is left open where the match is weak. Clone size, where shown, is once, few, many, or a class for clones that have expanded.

CDR3: CASGQGYTDTQYF
DNA: TGCGCCAGCGGACAGGGCTACACAGATACGCAGTATTTT
length: 13
D: TRBD1
J: TRBJ2-3
size: NA
V: TRBV10-1

CDR3: CASSIDRGTVSYNEQFF
DNA: TGTGCCAGTAGTATAGATCGGGGGACAGTCTCCTACAATGAGCAGTTCTTC
length: 17
D: NA
J: TRBJ2-1
size: NA
V: TRBV19

CDR3: CASSLVDSPSYNEQFF
DNA: TGCGCCAGCAGCCTAGTGGACAGCCCCTCCTACAATGAGCAGTTCTTC
length: 16
D: NA
J: TRBJ2-1
size: NA
V: TRBV4-1

CDR3: CASSPRTVSTGELFF
DNA: TGTGCCAGCAGCCCCCGTACAGTATCTACCGGGGAGCTGTTTTTT
length: 15
D: NA
J: TRBJ2-2
size: NA
V: TRBV11-3

CDR3: CASSMAGVGSYGYTF
DNA: TGTGCCAGTAGTATGGCAGGGGTCGGGTCCTATGGCTACACCTTC
length: 15
D: NA
J: TRBJ1-2
size: NA
V: TRBV19

CDR3: CASSGQNRGNYGYTF
DNA: TGTGCCAGCAGTGGTCAAAACAGGGGTAACTATGGCTACACCTTC
length: 15
D: TRBD1
J: TRBJ1-2
size: NA
V: TRBV6-1

CDR3: CASSTGGSTEAFF
DNA: TGTGCCAGCAGTACAGGTGGGAGCACTGAAGCTTTCTTT
length: 13
D: NA
J: TRBJ1-1
size: NA
V: TRBV27

CDR3: CASSQAGGPLETQYF
DNA: TGTGCCAGCAGTCAAGCGGGAGGGCCTCTGGAGACCCAGTACTTC
length: 15
D: TRBD2
J: TRBJ2-5
size: NA
V: TRBV11-3

CDR3: CASTRGAGTVGNEKLFF
DNA: TGTGCCAGCACACGAGGGGCTGGGACAGTCGGAAATGAAAAACTGTTTTTT
length: 17
D: TRBD1
J: TRBJ1-4
size: NA
V: TRBV2

CDR3: CASRASLEAFF
DNA: TGTGCCAGTAGGGCTAGCTTAGAAGCTTTCTTT
length: 11
D: NA
J: TRBJ1-1
size: NA
V: TRBV19

CDR3: CASSLLGQPSYEQYF
DNA: TGTGCCAGCAGTTTGTTGGGACAGCCATCCTACGAGCAGTACTTC
length: 15
D: TRBD1
J: TRBJ2-7
size: NA
V: TRBV28

CDR3: CASGLVQYRGPDNEQFF
DNA: TGTGCTAGTGGTTTGGTACAGTATCGGGGGCCCGACAATGAGCAGTTCTTC
length: 17
D: NA
J: TRBJ2-1
size: NA
V: TRBV12-5

CDR3: CASSSAPVAGDTQYF
DNA: TGTGCCAGCAGCTCCGCCCCGGTGGCGGGAGATACGCAGTATTTT
length: 15
D: NA
J: TRBJ2-3
size: NA
V: TRBV7-2

CDR3: CASSFRVGGELFF
DNA: TGTGCCAGCAGCTTTCGGGTGGGCGGGGAGCTGTTTTTT
length: 13
D: NA
J: TRBJ2-2
size: NA
V: TRBV7-2

CDR3: CASSPRGLGKNIQYF
DNA: TGTGCCAGCAGTCCCAGGGGGCTGGGGAAAAACATTCAGTACTTC
length: 15
D: TRBD1
J: TRBJ2-4
size: NA
V: TRBV5-6

CDR3: CASSSLGVAQPQHF
DNA: TGCGCCAGCAGCTCTTTAGGGGTGGCCCAGCCCCAGCATTTT
length: 14
D: NA
J: TRBJ1-5
size: NA
V: TRBV5-1

CDR3: CASSQDRLAGYGNEQFF
DNA: TGCGCCAGCAGCCAAGATAGGCTAGCGGGCTACGGCAATGAGCAGTTCTTC
length: 17
D: TRBD2
J: TRBJ2-1
size: NA
V: TRBV4-3

CDR3: CASSKAGVYTDTQYF
DNA: TGTGCCAGCAGCAAAGCCGGGGTGTACACAGATACGCAGTATTTT
length: 15
D: NA
J: TRBJ2-3
size: once
V: TRBV7-3

CDR3: CASSVTGSKLFF
DNA: TGTGCCAGCAGCGTAACAGGATCAAAACTGTTTTTT
length: 12
D: NA
J: TRBJ1-4
size: NA
V: TRBV9

CDR3: CASSVGPTTGQGAQQPQHF
DNA: TGTGCCAGCAGCGTAGGCCCCACCACTGGACAGGGGGCTCAACAGCCCCAGCATTTT
length: 19
D: TRBD1
J: TRBJ1-5
size: NA
V: TRBV9

CDR3: CASSSPGQAVYEQYF
DNA: TGTGCCAGCAGCTCTCCGGGACAGGCGGTCTACGAGCAGTACTTC
length: 15
D: TRBD1
J: TRBJ2-7
size: NA
V: TRBV11-3

CDR3: CSAGGQRTTF
DNA: TGCAGTGCGGGAGGACAGCGAACCACCTTC
length: 10
D: NA
J: TRBJ1-2
size: NA
V: TRBV20-1

CDR3: CASSLDFRGPGSTGELFF
DNA: TGTGCCAGCAGCCTGGACTTCAGGGGCCCCGGCTCCACCGGGGAGCTGTTTTTT
length: 18
D: NA
J: TRBJ2-2
size: NA
V: TRBV5-8

CDR3: CASSSSGGNYLEQYF
DNA: TGCGCCAGCAGCTCGTCGGGGGGTAACTATCTCGAGCAGTACTTC
length: 15
D: TRBD2
J: TRBJ2-7
size: NA
V: TRBV5-1

CDR3: CASSLLAGGVTDTQYF
DNA: TGTGCCAGCAGCTTACTAGCGGGAGGAGTCACAGATACGCAGTATTTT
length: 16
D: TRBD2
J: TRBJ2-3
size: NA
V: TRBV7-2

CDR3: CASSPTSDTEAFF
DNA: TGTGCCAGCAGCCCGACTTCGGACACTGAAGCTTTCTTT
length: 13
D: NA
J: TRBJ1-1
size: NA
V: TRBV7-3

CDR3: CASKVTSLDEKLFF
DNA: TGTGCCAGTAAGGTGACGAGTCTAGATGAAAAACTGTTTTTT
length: 14
D: NA
J: TRBJ1-4
size: NA
V: TRBV19

CDR3: CASSTAGTGMISGNTIYF
DNA: TGTGCCAGTAGTACAGCCGGGACAGGGATGATCTCTGGAAACACCATATATTTT
length: 18
D: TRBD1
J: TRBJ1-3
size: NA
V: TRBV19

CDR3: CASSLDGTGGDTQYF
DNA: TGTGCCAGCAGCTTGGACGGGACGGGAGGGGATACGCAGTATTTT
length: 15
D: TRBD2
J: TRBJ2-3
size: few
V: TRBV11-2

CDR3: CASSQEGAGRGTYGYTF
DNA: TGCGCCAGCAGCCAAGAAGGGGCGGGACGGGGGACCTATGGCTACACCTTC
length: 17
D: NA
J: TRBJ1-2
size: many
V: TRBV4-1

CDR3: CAISDYTYNEQFF
DNA: TGTGCCATCAGTGATTATACTTACAATGAGCAGTTCTTC
length: 13
D: NA
J: TRBJ2-1
size: once
V: TRBV10-3

CDR3: CASSFPGKKHEQYF
DNA: TGTGCCAGCAGCTTCCCGGGAAAGAAGCACGAGCAGTACTTC
length: 14
D: NA
J: TRBJ2-7
size: NA
V: TRBV6-5

CDR3: CSVVIAGYITYEQYF
DNA: TGCAGCGTAGTTATAGCGGGTTATATAACCTACGAGCAGTACTTC
length: 15
D: TRBD2
J: TRBJ2-7
size: NA
V: TRBV29-1

CDR3: CASSLDPSGSYEQYF
DNA: TGTGCCAGCAGCTTGGACCCTAGCGGTTCCTACGAGCAGTACTTC
length: 15
D: TRBD2
J: TRBJ2-7
size: NA
V: TRBV5-8

CDR3: CASSTGQGAYNEQFF
DNA: TGTGCCAGCAGCACCGGACAGGGGGCCTACAATGAGCAGTTCTTC
length: 15
D: TRBD1
J: TRBJ2-1
size: NA
V: TRBV4-2

CDR3: CATLIRLGQETQYF
DNA: TGTGCCACCCTAATTCGGTTGGGACAAGAGACCCAGTACTTC
length: 14
D: NA
J: TRBJ2-5
size: NA
V: TRBV28

CDR3: CASRIRARGNGETQYF
DNA: TGTGCCAGCCGTATTAGGGCTAGAGGAAACGGGGAGACCCAGTACTTC
length: 16
D: NA
J: TRBJ2-5
size: NA
V: TRBV7-8

CDR3: CAISEVQILYGYTF
DNA: TGTGCCATCAGTGAGGTGCAGATACTCTATGGCTACACCTTC
length: 14
D: NA
J: TRBJ1-2
size: few
V: TRBV10-3

CDR3: CASSSRVFYGYTF
DNA: TGTGCCAGCAGTTCCAGGGTCTTCTATGGCTACACCTTC
length: 13
D: NA
J: TRBJ1-2
size: few
V: TRBV5-6

CDR3: CASKRGISYNEQFF
DNA: TGTGCCAGCAAGCGGGGGATCTCCTACAATGAGCAGTTCTTC
length: 14
D: TRBD2
J: TRBJ2-1
size: NA
V: TRBV7-6

CDR3: CATSRDWTDLVWAGELFF
DNA: TGTGCCACCAGCAGAGACTGGACCGATTTAGTGTGGGCCGGGGAGCTGTTTTTT
length: 18
D: NA
J: TRBJ2-2
size: NA
V: TRBV15

CDR3: CASSGLSDEQFF
DNA: TGCGCCAGCAGTGGACTATCGGATGAGCAGTTCTTC
length: 12
D: NA
J: TRBJ2-1
size: few
V: TRBV10-2

CDR3: CASSPEQGTGQTQYF
DNA: TGTGCCAGCTCACCCGAACAGGGGACAGGTCAGACCCAGTACTTC
length: 15
D: TRBD1
J: TRBJ2-5
size: NA
V: TRBV18

CDR3: CASSYLPTNTGELFF
DNA: TGTGCCAGCAGTTACCTACCGACGAACACCGGGGAGCTGTTTTTT
length: 15
D: NA
J: TRBJ2-2
size: NA
V: TRBV2

CDR3: CASSLTRSYEQYF
DNA: TGTGCCAGCAGCTTGACACGGAGTTACGAGCAGTACTTC
length: 13
D: NA
J: TRBJ2-7
size: NA
V: TRBV5-4

CDR3: CASSQRQGADKLFF
DNA: TGTGCCAGCAGCCAAAGACAGGGGGCGGACAAACTGTTTTTT
length: 14
D: TRBD1
J: TRBJ1-4
size: NA
V: TRBV14

CDR3: CASSGGGNEQFF
DNA: TGTGCCAGCAGCGGTGGAGGAAATGAGCAGTTCTTC
length: 12
D: NA
J: TRBJ2-1
size: NA
V: TRBV5-4